This TCR beta chain was sequenced during a study of blood T cell repertoires in COVID-19. Study in general: Collection of acute and convalescent COVID-19 samples took place in the United States, Italy and Spain. Sources were T cells, B-cell-depleted T cells, or PBMCs; the material itself was cDNA or gDNA.

During active infection, Seattle patients enrolled and were then monitored through disease. With V trimmed by 0 bases and J by 14 bases, 4 bases remained unmatched. The CDR3 is 14 residues long. The germline V gene encodes CDR1 SGHVS and CDR2 FQNEAQ. Sequenced by immunoSEQ multiplex PCR; TCRdb stores in-frame clones only, minus some. The sample carries 350,000 to 450,000 clones, about 88% recorded once. The count of this clone is one. Sequencing was done on a sample of peripheral blood. The TCR was taken from a woman between 55 and 75 years old with COVID-19, enrolled during active disease. The chain has TRBV7-8 and TRBJ1-6; 10 bases align to TRBD1. The CDR3 nucleotides are TGTGCCAGCAGCTTAGCGGGACAGGGGCACACCCTCCACTTT. Protein product: CASSLAGQGHTLHF.